A selection of T cell receptor beta chains follows, all from one sample in a study of beta chain features in type 1 diabetes. Repertoires were generated with immunoSEQ multiplex PCR, while TCRdb's copy carries only in-frame clones and drops some. The sample lists 500,000 to 800,000 clones, roughly 12% occurring once. Sequencing input: naive CD4+ T cells from blood. These receptor sequences come from a man aged 30-40 years with type 1 diabetes. Each CDR3 is given with its conserved first and last residue. D genes are given only for firm matches. Rows give clone size only sometimes, using once, few, many, or a class for an expanded clone.

j_call d_call v_call clone_size cdr3_aa cdr3_nt
TRBJ1-5 . TRBV18 . CASSPTGGGNQPQHF TGTGCCAGCTCACCGACAGGCGGAGGCAATCAGCCCCAGCATTTT
TRBJ1-2 . TRBV5-8 . CASSLMPRARLLYGYTF TGTGCCAGCAGCTTAATGCCCAGGGCCAGACTACTCTATGGCTACACCTTC
TRBJ2-5 TRBD2 TRBV7-7 . CASSLGGGYQETQYF TGTGCTAGCAGCTTGGGCGGGGGGTACCAAGAGACCCAGTACTTC
TRBJ2-6 TRBD1 TRBV7-2 few CASSFGTASGANVLTF TGTGCCAGCAGCTTCGGGACAGCCTCTGGGGCCAACGTCCTGACTTTC
TRBJ1-6 TRBD1 TRBV7-7 once CASSSGTGNSPLHF TGTGCTAGCAGCTCTGGGACAGGGAATTCACCCCTCCACTTT
TRBJ2-3 TRBD2 TRBV11-2 few CASSVRTSGLLEDTQYF TGTGCCAGCAGTGTACGGACTAGCGGTCTTTTAGAGGATACGCAGTATTTT
TRBJ1-2 . TRBV28 few CASSLPGNGAGYTF TGTGCCAGCAGTTTGCCCGGGAACGGAGCTGGCTACACCTTC
TRBJ1-4 TRBD1 TRBV13 few CATQEGRQGEKLFF TGTGCCACCCAGGAGGGAAGACAGGGTGAAAAACTGTTTTTT
TRBJ2-3 TRBD2 TRBV5-6 . CASNVAGSTDTQYF TGTGCCAGCAATGTAGCGGGTAGCACAGATACGCAGTATTTT
TRBJ1-1 . TRBV29-1 few CSVGRAIRNTEAFF TGCAGCGTGGGCAGGGCCATTCGGAACACTGAAGCTTTCTTT
TRBJ1-5 . TRBV11-2 once CASSLEGLSNQPQHF TGTGCCAGCAGCTTAGAGGGCCTCAGCAATCAGCCCCAGCATTTT
TRBJ2-3 . TRBV30 few CAWQGASTDTQYF TGTGCCTGGCAGGGAGCTAGCACAGATACGCAGTATTTT
TRBJ1-1 . TRBV10-3 . CAISEATGNTEAFF TGTGCCATCAGTGAGGCTACAGGGAACACTGAAGCTTTCTTT
TRBJ2-1 . TRBV10-3 . CAISESETNEQFF TGTGCCATCAGTGAGTCAGAGACCAATGAGCAGTTCTTC
TRBJ2-1 TRBD1 TRBV29-1 . CSTRRGQDNEQFF TGCAGCACTCGCCGGGGACAGGATAATGAGCAGTTCTTC
TRBJ1-6 TRBD1 TRBV5-4 . CASSPGQYNSPLHF TGTGCCAGCAGCCCGGGACAGTATAATTCACCCCTCCACTTT
TRBJ2-1 . TRBV5-6 . CASSLTGNPYNEQFF TGTGCCAGCAGCTTAACAGGGAATCCCTACAATGAGCAGTTCTTC
TRBJ2-5 . TRBV6-5 . CASTQSSRETQYF TGTGCCAGCACCCAGTCTTCCCGAGAGACCCAGTACTTC